The T cell receptor beta chain described here comes from a study of blood T cell repertoires in COVID-19. CDR3 length: 15 residues. Germline V CDR1 and CDR2: MNHEY, SMNVEV (reference sequence). Trimming cost V 2 bases and J 9 bases; bases outside gene matches: 7. Data came from immunoSEQ multiplex PCR; TCRdb stores just in-frame clones and leaves some out. Altogether tens of thousands of clones are present, around four fifths being singletons, with the ten largest covering 10% to 15%. The chain recombines TRBV27 with TRBJ1-6; the match to TRBD1 covers 7 bases. The receptor was isolated from a human donor in a cohort sampled during active COVID-19. Sample: peripheral blood. Here the CDR3 reads CASSLKGQRSSPLHF. CDR3 nucleotide sequence: TGTGCCAGCAGTTTAAAGGGACAGAGATCTTCACCCCTCCACTTT.